This T cell receptor (beta chain) was documented in a study of OX40 agonist ivuxolimab in advanced cancers. Germline values: CDR1 MRHNA, CDR2 SNTAGT. Trimming left V 4 bases short and J 4 bases short, with 9 bases between. The CDR3 sequence is 13 residues long. Some clones are missing from TCRdb's copy, which holds only in-frame ones; the method was immunoSEQ multiplex PCR. The sample comprises roughly 75,000 clones, about 88% of which are singletons, and around 1% rests with the top ten. The V gene is TRBV6-4, the J gene TRBJ2-3; possible D gene TRBD2, 6 bases. The sequence was obtained from an adult with an advanced solid tumor such as melanoma, head and neck, liver or kidney cancer. Sequenced here: CD4+ or CD8+ T cells sorted from blood, sampled in a trial of the OX40 agonist ivuxolimab. The CDR3 DNA sequence: TGTGCCAGCAGTGCCAGGGAGGCAGATACGCAGTATTTT. This codes for CASSAREADTQYF.